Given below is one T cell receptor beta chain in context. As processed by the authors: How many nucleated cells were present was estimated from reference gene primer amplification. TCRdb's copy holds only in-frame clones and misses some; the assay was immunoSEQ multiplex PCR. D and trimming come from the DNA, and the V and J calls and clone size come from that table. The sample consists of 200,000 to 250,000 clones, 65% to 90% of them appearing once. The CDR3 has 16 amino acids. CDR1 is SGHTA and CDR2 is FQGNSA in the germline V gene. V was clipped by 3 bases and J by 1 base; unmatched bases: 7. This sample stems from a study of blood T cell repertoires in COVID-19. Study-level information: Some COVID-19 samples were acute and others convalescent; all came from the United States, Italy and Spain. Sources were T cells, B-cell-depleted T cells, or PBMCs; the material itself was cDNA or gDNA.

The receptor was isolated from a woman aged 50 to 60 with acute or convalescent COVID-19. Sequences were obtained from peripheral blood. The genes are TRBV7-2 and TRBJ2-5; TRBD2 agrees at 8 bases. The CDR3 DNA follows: TGTGCCAGCAGCTTGGATAGCGGGGCACTCCAAGAGACCCAGTACTTC. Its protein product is CASSLDSGALQETQYF.